This TCR beta chain was documented in a study of blood T cell repertoires in COVID-19. As for the study in general: Italy, Spain and the United States were the sources of the convalescent and acute COVID-19 samples. Nucleic acid was either cDNA or gDNA, and it came from T cells, B-cell-depleted T cells, or PBMCs.

CDR1 is LNHDA and CDR2 is SQIVND in the germline V gene (reference sequence). This CDR3 has 14 residues. The germline V and J ends were trimmed by 3 bases and 0 bases, with 6 bases remaining between them. The authors' processing: Estimates of nucleated cell counts were drawn from the amplification of reference gene primers. The protocol was immunoSEQ multiplex PCR, while the TCRdb copy is restricted to in-frame clones and leaves out a portion. V and J calls plus clone size are reproduced from that table; the DNA served to infer D and trimming. The sample holds roughly 230,000 clones; around 82% are singletons and the top ten take 3.6%. This clone was seen a handful of times.

The chain combines TRBV19 with TRBJ1-3; D is ambiguous. This TCR derives from a woman older than 75 with acute or convalescent COVID-19. Sequencing was done on a sample of peripheral blood. The CDR3 is CASSMGSSGNTIYF. CDR3 DNA: TGTGCCAGTAGTATGGGCAGCTCTGGAAACACCATATATTTT.